This T cell receptor beta chain comes out of a study of blood T cells in healthy people across ages. CDR1 MNHEY and CDR2 SMNVEV come from the germline V gene (reference sequence). V was shortened by 5 bases and J by 2 bases, with 10 bases between the two germline ends. This CDR3 has 13 residues. For the second PCR, which ran for 7 to 11 cycles, a sample-barcoded 5' primer and a J-beta primer mix were used. The authors tagged each cDNA molecule using a template-switch adaptor with 12 random nucleotides. A single record per CDR3 protein comes from TCRdb applying MiXCR to the 5' RACE reads. The profile shows roughly 1.4 million distinct CDR3 sequences, 45% to 70% of them singletons.

Sample: blood. This sequence was found in a man between 18 and 29 years old in good health. The chain links TRBV27 to TRBJ2-7; D not resolved. This chain's CDR3 is CASSVRFAYEQYF. CDR3 coding DNA: TGTGCCAGCAGTGTGAGGTTTGCCTACGAGCAGTACTTC.